The T cell receptor (beta chain) described here comes from a study of beta chain features in type 1 diabetes. Whole-study findings and limits: When Type 1 diabetes patients were examined, their TCRB CDR3s proved moderately but significantly shorter in all four CD4+ subsets.

Every bit of the isolated RNA underwent reverse transcription, so sequencing read expressed TCRB transcripts. Some clones are missing from TCRdb's copy, which holds only in-frame ones; the method was immunoSEQ multiplex PCR. The table lists some 290,000 clones, about 13% of them singletons, with approximately 0.015% in the top ten. Comment on this clone: Its specificity is not known.

CD4+ naive, central memory, regulatory and stem cell-like memory cells were sorted via CD45RO/CCR7/CD25/CD127/CD95/CD27. This receptor was taken from a man in his thirties or forties with type 1 diabetes. Sequenced material: naive CD4+ T cells from blood.

The CDR3 region is CASSLRRNTEAFF. DNA of the CDR3: TGTGCCAGCAGCTTAAGGAGGAACACTGAAGCTTTCTTT. The chain links TRBV7-3 to TRBJ1-1; no firm D call. The V end lost 1 base, the J end lost 1 base, and 4 bases lay between the germline ends. This CDR3 contains 13 residues. From germline, CDR1 is SGHTA and CDR2 FQGTGA. Using reference TRBV7-3 and TRBJ1-1 for the parts outside the CDR3, the full variable domain is GAGVSQTPSNKVTEKGKYVELRCDPISGHTALYWYRQSLGQGPEFLIYFQGTGAADDSGLPNDRFFAVRPEGSVSTLKIQRTERGDSAVYLCASSLRRNTEAFFGQGTRLTVV.